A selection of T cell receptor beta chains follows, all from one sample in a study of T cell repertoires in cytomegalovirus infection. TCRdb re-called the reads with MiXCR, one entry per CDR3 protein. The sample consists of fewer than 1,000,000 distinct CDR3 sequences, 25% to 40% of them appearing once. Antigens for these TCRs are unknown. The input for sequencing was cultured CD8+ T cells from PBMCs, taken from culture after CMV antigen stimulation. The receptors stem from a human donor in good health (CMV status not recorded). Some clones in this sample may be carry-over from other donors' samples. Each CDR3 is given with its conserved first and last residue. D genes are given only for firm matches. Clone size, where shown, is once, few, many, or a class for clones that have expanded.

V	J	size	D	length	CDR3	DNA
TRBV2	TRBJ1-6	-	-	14	CATYGGQFNSPLHF	TGTGCCACCTATGGGGGACAATTTAATTCACCCCTCCACTTT
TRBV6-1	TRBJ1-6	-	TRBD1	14	CASDRGAENSPLHF	TGTGCCAGCGACAGGGGCGCAGAGAATTCACCCCTCCACTTT
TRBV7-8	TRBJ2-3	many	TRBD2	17	CASSLAALAGTTDTQYF	TGTGCCAGCAGCTTAGCCGCTCTAGCGGGGACCACAGATACGCAGTATTTT
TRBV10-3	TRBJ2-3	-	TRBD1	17	CAISESRDRGIRDTQYF	TGTGCCATCAGTGAGTCCCGGGACAGGGGGATTAGAGATACGCAGTATTTT
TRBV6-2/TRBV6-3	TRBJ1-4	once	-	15	CASSFTESTNEKLFF	TGTGCCAGCAGTTTTACAGAGTCAACTAATGAAAAACTGTTTTTT
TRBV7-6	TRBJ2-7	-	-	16	CASSLGGRVKSYEQYF	TGTGCCAGCAGCTTAGGGGGCAGGGTAAAGTCCTACGAGCAGTACTTC
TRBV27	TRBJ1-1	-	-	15	CASSPRWGSNTEAFF	TGTGCCAGCAGTCCACGGTGGGGGTCGAACACTGAAGCTTTCTTT
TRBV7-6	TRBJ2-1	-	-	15	CASSLHGGPYNEQFF	TGTGCTAGCAGCTTACATGGGGGGCCCTACAATGAGCAGTTCTTC
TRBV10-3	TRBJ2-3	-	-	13	CAISDGATDTQYF	TGTGCCATCAGTGATGGGGCCACAGATACGCAGTATTTT
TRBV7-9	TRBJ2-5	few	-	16	CASSPETGGDQETQYF	TGTGCCAGCAGCCCGGAGACGGGTGGTGACCAAGAGACCCAGTACTTC
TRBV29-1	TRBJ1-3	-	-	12	CSVRQTGNTIYF	TGCAGCGTACGACAGACGGGAAACACCATATATTTT
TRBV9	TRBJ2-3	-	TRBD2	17	CASSKKKLAGVTDTQYF	TGTGCCAGCAGCAAGAAGAAACTAGCGGGGGTGACAGATACGCAGTATTTT
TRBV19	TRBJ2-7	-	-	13	CASSIGLPTEQYF	TGTGCCAGTAGTATAGGGCTACCGACCGAGCAGTACTTC
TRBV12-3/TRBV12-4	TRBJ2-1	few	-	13	CASSAGHYNEQFF	TGTGCCAGCAGTGCTGGACACTACAATGAGCAGTTCTTC
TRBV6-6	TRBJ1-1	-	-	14	CASSYASRATEAFF	TGTGCCAGCAGTTACGCCTCGAGGGCCACTGAAGCTTTCTTT
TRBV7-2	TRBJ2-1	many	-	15	CASSQQTGPYNEQFF	TGTGCCAGCAGCCAACAAACGGGCCCATACAATGAGCAGTTCTTC
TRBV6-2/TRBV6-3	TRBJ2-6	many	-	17	CASIDTEPSSGANVLTF	TGTGCCAGCATCGACACCGAACCCTCCTCTGGGGCCAACGTCCTGACTTTC
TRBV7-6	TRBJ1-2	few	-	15	CASSRGAAADYGYTF	TGTGCCAGCAGCAGGGGAGCGGCAGCGGACTATGGCTACACCTTC
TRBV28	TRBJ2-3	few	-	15	CASSLGSYSTDTQYF	TGTGCCAGCAGTTTAGGGTCTTACAGCACAGATACGCAGTATTTT
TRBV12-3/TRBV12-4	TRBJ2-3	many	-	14	CASSFSGATDTQYF	TGTGCCAGCAGTTTTAGTGGGGCGACAGATACGCAGTATTTT
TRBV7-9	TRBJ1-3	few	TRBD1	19	CASSSQTTDRGRSGNTIYF	TGTGCCAGCAGCTCCCAGACTACTGACAGGGGCCGGTCTGGAAACACCATATATTTT
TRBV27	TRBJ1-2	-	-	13	CASSFGGSEGYTF	TGTGCCAGCAGTTTCGGTGGGAGTGAGGGCTACACCTTC
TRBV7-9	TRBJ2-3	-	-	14	CASSRTGFTDTQYF	TGTGCCAGCAGCCGCACAGGGTTCACAGATACGCAGTATTTT
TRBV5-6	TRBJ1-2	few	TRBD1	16	CASSLERTGANYGYTF	TGTGCCAGCAGCTTGGAAAGGACAGGAGCTAACTATGGCTACACCTTC
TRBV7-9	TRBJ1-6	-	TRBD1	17	CASSSPGDRGRSSPLHF	TGTGCCAGCAGCTCGCCTGGGGACAGGGGGCGGAGTTCACCCCTCCACTTT
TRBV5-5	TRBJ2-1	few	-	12	CASSPFPDEQFF	TGTGCCAGCAGCCCTTTCCCCGATGAGCAGTTCTTC
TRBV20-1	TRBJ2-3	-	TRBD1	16	CSAIRPGQGLQDTQYF	TGCAGTGCTATACGACCGGGACAGGGCCTCCAGGATACGCAGTATTTT
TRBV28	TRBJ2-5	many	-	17	CASSLGRGARNQETQYF	TGTGCCAGCAGTTTAGGTCGGGGGGCGCGGAACCAAGAGACCCAGTACTTC
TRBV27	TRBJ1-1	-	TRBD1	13	CASAQGSYTEAFF	TGTGCCAGCGCACAGGGGTCCTACACTGAAGCTTTCTTT
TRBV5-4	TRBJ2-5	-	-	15	CASSTEGMNQETQYF	TGTGCCAGCAGCACAGAAGGGATGAACCAAGAGACCCAGTACTTC
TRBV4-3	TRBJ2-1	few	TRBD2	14	CASSQENAGGPQFF	TGCGCCAGCAGCCAAGAAAACGCGGGGGGGCCGCAGTTCTTC
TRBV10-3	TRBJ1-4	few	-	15	CAISESKGTGEKLFF	TGTGCCATCAGTGAGTCGAAAGGGACGGGGGAAAAACTGTTTTTT
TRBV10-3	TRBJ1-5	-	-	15	CAISEAGTPNQPQHF	TGTGCCATCAGTGAGGCCGGGACACCTAATCAGCCCCAGCATTTT
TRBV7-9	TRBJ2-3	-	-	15	CASSSSGGDTDTQYF	TGTGCCAGCAGCAGTAGCGGTGGGGACACAGATACGCAGTATTTT
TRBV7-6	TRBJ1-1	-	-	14	CASSAGAANTEAFF	TGTGCCAGCAGCGCCGGGGCAGCGAACACTGAAGCTTTCTTT
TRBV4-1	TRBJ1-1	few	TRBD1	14	CASSQFPGGTEAFF	TGCGCCAGCAGCCAGTTTCCAGGGGGCACTGAAGCTTTCTTT
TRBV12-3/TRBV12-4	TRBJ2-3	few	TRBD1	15	CASSWYQGETDTQYF	TGTGCCAGCAGTTGGTACCAGGGGGAGACAGATACGCAGTATTTT
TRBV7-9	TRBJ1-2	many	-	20	CASSLAGTHQVRDGAYGYTF	TGTGCCAGCAGCTTAGCGGGGACACATCAAGTGAGGGACGGGGCCTATGGCTACACCTTC
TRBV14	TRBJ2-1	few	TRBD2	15	CASSQVGGGANEQFF	TGTGCCAGCAGCCAAGTAGGCGGGGGGGCGAATGAGCAGTTCTTC
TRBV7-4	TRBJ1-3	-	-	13	CASSWISGNTIYF	TGTGCCAGCAGCTGGATCTCTGGAAACACCATATATTTT
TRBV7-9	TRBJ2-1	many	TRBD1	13	CASSGTGVNEQFF	TGTGCCAGCAGCGGTACAGGGGTCAATGAGCAGTTCTTC
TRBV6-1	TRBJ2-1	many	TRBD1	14	CASSRQGAYNEQFF	TGTGCCAGCTCTCGACAGGGGGCCTACAATGAGCAGTTCTTC